This T cell receptor (beta chain) was identified during a study of T cell repertoires in cytomegalovirus infection. About the study: Newly reported HLA-C-restricted and thoroughly characterized HLA-B-restricted CMV epitopes were employed. Shared public TCR beta signatures pointed to both CMV infection and a matching HLA type. Regarding the study as a whole: Carriers of CMV and the relevant HLA type were discriminated by public TCR beta frequency. Ex vivo responses were dominated by HLA-C-restricted CMV-specific TCR beta clonotypes.

TCRdb re-derived calls from the reads in MiXCR, one entry per CDR3 protein. The data show over 250,000 distinct CDR3 sequences, 20% to 25% seen once. Trimming removed 8 bases at V and 6 bases at J, with 19 bases between. The CDR3 totals 14 residues. The germline V gene encodes CDR1 SGHVS and CDR2 FNYEAQ. This clonotype was recorded at least ten times. Its target is not known. The clonotype originates from a human donor in good health (CMV status not recorded). Some clones in this sample may be carry-over from other donors' samples. The chain couples TRBV7-6 to TRBJ1-2; D possibly corresponds to TRBD1 (5 bases). Sequenced here: cultured PBMCs, sampled from culture after CMV antigen stimulation. CDR3 DNA sequence: TGTGCCAGCTCCCGTGAGGGGTCATATGATGGCTACACCTTC. Protein sequence: CASSREGSYDGYTF.